This T cell receptor (beta chain) is from a study of control samples from healthy donors and cancer patients (dated by TCRdb to about 2020). The method behind the library was the immunoSEQ multiplex PCR assay. In TCRdb, the immuneACCESS table is reduced to in-frame sequences with V and J assigned. These tables do not hold every clone; where another copy was compared, an unresolved V gene accounts for under half, and the others remain unexplained. This sample gives 110,000 to 150,000 clones in total; roughly 94% of them show up just once. Roughly 13% of the sample rests with the top ten. For this clone: Its specific antigen is unknown. The record has no base qualities; no much larger clone is one base away.

The cysteine opens and the phenylalanine closes a CDR3 of 20 amino acids. Solely the CDR3 DNA is kept, with 60 bases framed from the first base. Looking up the germline V gene (reference sequence) yields CDR1 LNHNV and CDR2 YYDKDF. V is clipped by 0 bases and J by 0 bases, and the sequence between their germline boundaries is 21 bases long. Sequencing was done on a sample of blood. The receptor was isolated from a man aged 35-49 years in good health. Here the chain combines TRBV15 and TRBJ2-1; confidence is insufficient to name the D gene. The CDR3 sequence is CATSRDRIPLGRSSYNEQFF. The DNA is as follows: TGTGCCACCAGCAGAGATCGAATCCCCCTAGGGCGGAGCTCCTACAATGAGCAGTTCTTC.